The TCR beta chain described here comes from a study of tumor-infiltrating lymphocytes in glioblastoma multiforme. A remark on this clonotype: Its antigen is unidentified.

TCRB libraries came from RNA via three nested multiplex PCR rounds. MiXCR, applied by TCRdb to the multiplex PCR reads, yields one record per CDR3 protein. The sample has just under 20,000 distinct CDR3 sequences; approximately 70% are singletons. The CDR3 is 16 residues long. Germline lookup yields CDR1 SGHAT and CDR2 FQNNGV. V was pared by 1 base and J by 4 bases, with 14 bases between. Points from the study as a whole: Unequal TCR RNA per T cell might skew measured clone sizes.

The sample consisted of peripheral blood. The rearrangement uses TRBV11-2 and TRBJ2-1; D could derive from TRBD1 or TRBD2 (7 bases each). The TCR comes from a male donor with glioblastoma. CDR3 loop: CASSLGQGGGYNEQFF. CDR3 in DNA: TGTGCCAGCAGCTTAGGGCAGGGGGGGGGATACAATGAGCAGTTCTTC.